Sequencing of this TCR beta chain was carried out in a study of blood T cell repertoires in COVID-19 (dated by TCRdb to the early 2020s). Background for the entire study: Samples covering the acute and convalescent phases of COVID-19 were provided by collaborators in the United States, Italy and Spain. The repertoires were released in a freely available public database meant as a resource for research on the immune response to SARS-CoV-2. Subjects who had been exposed to COVID-19, were actively infected with it, or had recovered from it provided the deeply sampled blood TCRbeta repertoires that made up the dataset. A de-identified subject ID, COVID-19 status, age in years and sex were almost always included in the sample metadata. The samples were drawn from two sources: the first 160 participants of the ongoing ImmuneRACE study, and 1,254 subjects contributed by 6 global collaborators. The material from the prospective study consisted of cDNA or gDNA derived from T cells, B-cell-depleted T cells, or PBMCs. Where available, HLA class I and class II types were obtained from metadata supplied by the sample provider rather than from assay-based typing. Overall study results and their limits: How much clinical and demographic metadata was included differed by source and by participant, and the metadata was provided uncurated.

TCRbeta CDR3 regions were amplified from genomic DNA using the immunoSEQ Assay, a bias-controlled multiplex PCR. Turning to the authors' computational methods: The number of nucleated cells in each sample was estimated from the amplification of reference gene primers within the assay. Sequence reads were collapsed and filtered to measure the absolute abundance of every unique TCRbeta CDR3 rearrangement. For each sample, productive Simpson clonality was calculated as the square root of Simpson's diversity index across productive rearrangements. TCRdb holds this immuneACCESS table with in-frame rearrangements only. Some clones are missing; in checked studies, unresolved V genes explain under half, and the rest has no known cause. V and J calls and clone size are given by that table; D and trimming were obtained from the DNA. The sample data list some 29,000 clones, and more than 70% of these were observed just once. 2.7% of the sample belongs to the ten largest clones.

Collaborating institutions collected whole blood in K2EDTA tubes following their own protocols. Collaborator samples were shipped for TCRbeta analysis as frozen whole blood, isolated PBMCs, or DNA extracted from either sample type. Notes on this clone: The clone's antigen remains unknown. Base qualities were left out, and no much larger clone turns up one base away.

The clonotype comes from a human donor in a cohort sampled during active COVID-19. What was sequenced was peripheral blood.

The DNA reads TGTGCCAGCTCACCAAGGCCAGGCCACACTGAAGCTTTCTTT. Its coded protein is CASSPRPGHTEAFF. The V gene is TRBV18 and the J gene is TRBJ1-1; the D gene assignment is ambiguous. V gives up 2 bases and J gives up 3 bases, and the segment between their germline ends measures 10 bases. In the germline V gene, CDR1 corresponds to KGHSH and CDR2 to LQKENI. Taken from cysteine to phenylalanine, the CDR3 has 14 residues. The CDR3 DNA has 42 bases and is translated from base 1.